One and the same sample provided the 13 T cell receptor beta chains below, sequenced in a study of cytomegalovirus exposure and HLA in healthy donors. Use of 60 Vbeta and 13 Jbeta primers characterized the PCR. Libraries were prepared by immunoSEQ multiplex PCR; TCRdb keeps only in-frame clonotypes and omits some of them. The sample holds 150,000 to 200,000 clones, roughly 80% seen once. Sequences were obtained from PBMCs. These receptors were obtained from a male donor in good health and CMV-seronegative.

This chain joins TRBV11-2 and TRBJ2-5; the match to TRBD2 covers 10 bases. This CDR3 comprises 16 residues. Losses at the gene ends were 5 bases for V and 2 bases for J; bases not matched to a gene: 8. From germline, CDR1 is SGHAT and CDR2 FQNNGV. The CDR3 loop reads CASSGGTSVPQETQYF. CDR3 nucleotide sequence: TGTGCCAGCAGCGGGGGGACTAGCGTACCGCAAGAGACCCAGTACTTC.

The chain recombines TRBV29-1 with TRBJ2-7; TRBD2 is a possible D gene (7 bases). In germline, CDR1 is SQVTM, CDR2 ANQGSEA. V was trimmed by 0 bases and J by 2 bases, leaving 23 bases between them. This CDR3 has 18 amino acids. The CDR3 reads CSVEDGKGGSGATYEQYF. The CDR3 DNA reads TGCAGCGTTGAAGATGGTAAAGGGGGGAGCGGGGCGACCTACGAGCAGTACTTC.

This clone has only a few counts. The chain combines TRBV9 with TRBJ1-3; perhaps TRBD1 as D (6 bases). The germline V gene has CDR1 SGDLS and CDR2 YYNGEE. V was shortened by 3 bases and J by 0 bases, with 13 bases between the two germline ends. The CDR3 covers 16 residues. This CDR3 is CASSAEGESSGNTIYF. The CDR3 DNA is TGTGCCAGCAGCGCAGAGGGGGAGAGCTCTGGAAACACCATATATTTT.

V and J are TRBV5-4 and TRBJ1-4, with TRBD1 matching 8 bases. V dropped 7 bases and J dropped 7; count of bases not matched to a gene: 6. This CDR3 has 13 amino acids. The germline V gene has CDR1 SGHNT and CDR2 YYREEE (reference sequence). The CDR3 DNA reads TGTGCCAGCTCACAGGGGGAGGGTGAAAAACTGTTTTTT. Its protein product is CASSQGEGEKLFF.

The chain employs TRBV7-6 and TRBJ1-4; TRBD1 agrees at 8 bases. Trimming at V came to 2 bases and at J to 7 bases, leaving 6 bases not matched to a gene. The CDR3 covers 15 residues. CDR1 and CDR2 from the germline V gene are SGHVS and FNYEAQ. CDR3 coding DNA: TGTGCCAGCAGCTTAACAGGGGGGTTTGGTGAAAAACTGTTTTTT. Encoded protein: CASSLTGGFGEKLFF.

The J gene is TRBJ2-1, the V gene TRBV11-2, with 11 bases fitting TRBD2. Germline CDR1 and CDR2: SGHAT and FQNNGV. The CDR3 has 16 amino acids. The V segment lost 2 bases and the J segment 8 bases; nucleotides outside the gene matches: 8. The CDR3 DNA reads TGTGCCAGCAGCTTATTGACTAGCGGGACGTTCTATGAGCAGTTCTTC. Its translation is CASSLLTSGTFYEQFF.

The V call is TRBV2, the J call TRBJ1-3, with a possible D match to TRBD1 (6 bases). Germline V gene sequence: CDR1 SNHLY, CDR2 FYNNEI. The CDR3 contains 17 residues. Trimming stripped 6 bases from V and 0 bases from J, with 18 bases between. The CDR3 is CASRMGHSTISGNTIYF. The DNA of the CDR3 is TGTGCCAGCAGAATGGGACACTCTACAATCTCTGGAAACACCATATATTTT.

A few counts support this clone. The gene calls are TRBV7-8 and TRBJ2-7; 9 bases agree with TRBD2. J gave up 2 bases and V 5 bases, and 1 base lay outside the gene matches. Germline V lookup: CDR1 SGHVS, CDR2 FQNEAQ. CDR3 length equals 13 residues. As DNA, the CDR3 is TGTGCCAGCAGCCGCGGGGGGGCCTACGAGCAGTACTTC. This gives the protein CASSRGGAYEQYF.

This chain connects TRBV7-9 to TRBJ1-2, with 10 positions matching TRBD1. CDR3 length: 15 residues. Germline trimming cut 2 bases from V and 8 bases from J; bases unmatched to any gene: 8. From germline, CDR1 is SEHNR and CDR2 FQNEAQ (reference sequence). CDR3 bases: TGTGCCAGCAGCTTAACGGGACAGGGGACTCGAGGCTACACCTTC. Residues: CASSLTGQGTRGYTF.

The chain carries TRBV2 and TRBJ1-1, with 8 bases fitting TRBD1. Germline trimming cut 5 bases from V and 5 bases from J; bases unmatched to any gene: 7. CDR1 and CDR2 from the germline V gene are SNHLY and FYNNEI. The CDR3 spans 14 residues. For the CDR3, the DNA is TGTGCCAGCAGTCCTGACAGGGGATGGACTGAAGCTTTCTTT. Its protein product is CASSPDRGWTEAFF.

CDR3 DNA: TGTGCCAGCAGCGTTAACGGTATCACAGATACGCAGTATTTT. Its translation is CASSVNGITDTQYF. V and J are TRBV9 and TRBJ2-3, with no clear D. Per the germline V gene, CDR1 is SGDLS and CDR2 is YYNGEE. V was cut by 2 bases and J by 2 bases, with 9 bases left in between. CDR3 length: 14 residues.

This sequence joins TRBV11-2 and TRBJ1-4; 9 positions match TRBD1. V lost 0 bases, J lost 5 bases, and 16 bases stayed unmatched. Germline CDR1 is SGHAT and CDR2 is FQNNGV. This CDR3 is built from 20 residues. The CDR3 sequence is CASSLEGLRTGARVNEKLFF. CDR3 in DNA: TGTGCCAGCAGCTTAGAGGGGTTGAGGACAGGGGCGAGGGTAAATGAAAAACTGTTTTTT.

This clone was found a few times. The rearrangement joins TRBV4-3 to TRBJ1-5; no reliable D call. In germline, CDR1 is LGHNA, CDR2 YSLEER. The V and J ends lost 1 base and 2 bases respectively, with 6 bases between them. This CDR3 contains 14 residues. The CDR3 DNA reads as TGCGCCAGCAGCCAAGCCAGTGGCAATCAGCCCCAGCATTTT. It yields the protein CASSQASGNQPQHF.